The following is a T cell receptor (beta chain) sequence with its context. What antigen it recognizes has not been identified. No clone much larger than this one lies a single base away; base qualities are absent. TCRbeta CDR3 regions were amplified from genomic DNA using the immunoSEQ Assay, a bias-controlled multiplex PCR. From the authors' description of their analysis: Within the assay, amplification of reference gene primers was used to estimate how many nucleated cells each sample contained. To quantify the absolute abundance of each unique TCRbeta CDR3 rearrangement, sequence reads were collapsed and filtered. For each sample, productive Simpson clonality was calculated by taking the square root of Simpson's diversity index across productive rearrangements. TCRdb took over this immuneACCESS table, retaining in-frame rearrangements with V and J assigned. Such tables are incomplete; in checked studies, under half of the missing clones stem from an unresolved V gene, and the remainder is unexplained. The V and J calls and clone size were taken over from that table, and D and trimming were inferred from the DNA. The sample profile shows roughly 300,000 clones; 85% of them were found once. The leading ten clones occupy 2.5% to 3% of the sample.

The sample is drawn from a study of blood T cell repertoires in COVID-19 (dated by TCRdb to the early 2020s). About the investigation overall: Collaborator samples came from the United States, Italy and Spain and covered acute and convalescent phases of COVID-19. Subjects who had been exposed to COVID-19, were actively infected with it, or had recovered from it provided the deeply sampled blood TCRbeta repertoires that made up the dataset. Where available, HLA class I and class II types were obtained from metadata supplied by the sample provider rather than from assay-based typing. The samples were drawn from two sources: the first 160 participants of the ongoing ImmuneRACE study, and 1,200 or so subjects contributed by 6 global collaborators. The material from the prospective study consisted of cDNA or gDNA derived from T cells, B-cell-depleted T cells, or PBMCs. The sample metadata nearly always contained a de-identified subject ID, COVID-19 status, age in years and sex. The repertoires were made available in a free public database intended to serve as a resource for research on the immune response to SARS-CoV-2.

From the cysteine up to the phenylalanine, the CDR3 has a length of 17 residues. Solely the CDR3 DNA is kept, with 51 bases framed from the first base. Ends trimmed: V by 2 bases, J by 7 bases; bases unmatched to a gene: 12. Via the germline V gene, CDR1 is SGHRS and CDR2 YFSETQ. Enrolling through a virtual design, the prospective study's participants ranged in age from roughly 18 to 89 years and lived across 20 to 25 United States geographic areas. In the prospective study, cohorts were assigned on the basis of participant-reported clinical history obtained from a screening survey and a study questionnaire. Recovered participants in ImmuneRACE Cohort 3 were defined by two consecutive negative NP/OP PCR tests, clearance by a healthcare professional, or resolution of symptoms. Mobile phlebotomists in the prospective study collected whole blood, serum and a nasopharyngeal or oropharyngeal swab from every participant. Prospective study participants could optionally give additional blood draws and questionnaires over an approximately two-month period. Before DNA extraction, blood samples from the prospective study were shipped at room temperature or frozen.

Study-wide findings and limitations: How much clinical and demographic metadata was included differed by source and by participant, and the metadata was provided uncurated.

The rearranged chain carries TRBV5-1 and TRBJ1-4; 9 bases in the junction line up with TRBD1. This receptor was taken from a woman aged 45-65 years who had recovered from COVID-19. Source material: PBMCs or T cells enriched from blood (not recorded which). The nucleotides read TGCGCCAGCAGCTTCTTGGGACAGGGTGCGATTGGTGAAAAACTGTTTTTT. Translation gives CASSFLGQGAIGEKLFF.